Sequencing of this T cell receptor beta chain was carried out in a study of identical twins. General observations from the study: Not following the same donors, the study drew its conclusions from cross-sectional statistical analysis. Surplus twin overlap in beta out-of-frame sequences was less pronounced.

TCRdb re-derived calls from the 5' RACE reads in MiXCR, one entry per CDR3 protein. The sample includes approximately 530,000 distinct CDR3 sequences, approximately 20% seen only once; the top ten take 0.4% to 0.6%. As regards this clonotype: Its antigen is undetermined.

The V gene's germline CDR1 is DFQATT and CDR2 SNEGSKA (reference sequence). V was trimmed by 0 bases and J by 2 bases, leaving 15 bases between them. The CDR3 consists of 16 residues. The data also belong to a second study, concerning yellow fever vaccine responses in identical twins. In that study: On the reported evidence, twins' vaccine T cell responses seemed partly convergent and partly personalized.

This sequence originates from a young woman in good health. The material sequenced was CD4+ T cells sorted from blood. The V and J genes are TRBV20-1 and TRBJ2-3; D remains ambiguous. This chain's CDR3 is CSARDRFGQNTDTQYF. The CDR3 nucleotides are TGCAGTGCTAGAGACCGTTTCGGGCAGAACACAGATACGCAGTATTTT.